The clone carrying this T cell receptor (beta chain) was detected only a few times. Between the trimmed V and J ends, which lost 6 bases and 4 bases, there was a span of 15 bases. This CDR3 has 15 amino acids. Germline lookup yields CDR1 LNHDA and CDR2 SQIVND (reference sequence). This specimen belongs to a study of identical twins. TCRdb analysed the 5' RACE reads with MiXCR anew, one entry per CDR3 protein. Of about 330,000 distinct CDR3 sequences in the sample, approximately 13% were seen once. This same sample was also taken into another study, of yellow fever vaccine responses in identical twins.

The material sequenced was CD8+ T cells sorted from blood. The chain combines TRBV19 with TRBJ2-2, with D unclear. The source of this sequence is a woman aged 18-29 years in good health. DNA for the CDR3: TGTGCCAGTAGCTCCCTAGGCCAAAGCACCGGGGAGCTGTTTTTT. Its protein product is CASSSLGQSTGELFF.